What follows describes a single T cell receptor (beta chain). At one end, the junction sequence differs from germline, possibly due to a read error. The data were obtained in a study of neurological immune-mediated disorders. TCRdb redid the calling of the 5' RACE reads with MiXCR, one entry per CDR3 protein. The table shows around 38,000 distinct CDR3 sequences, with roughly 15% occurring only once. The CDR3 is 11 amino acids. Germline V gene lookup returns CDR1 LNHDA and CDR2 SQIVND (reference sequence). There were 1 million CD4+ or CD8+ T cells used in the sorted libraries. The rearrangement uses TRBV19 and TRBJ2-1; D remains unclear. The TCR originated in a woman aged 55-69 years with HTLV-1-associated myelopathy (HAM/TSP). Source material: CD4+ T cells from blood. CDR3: CTSSIVNEQFF. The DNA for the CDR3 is TGTACCAGTAGTATAGTTAATGAGCAGTTCTTC.